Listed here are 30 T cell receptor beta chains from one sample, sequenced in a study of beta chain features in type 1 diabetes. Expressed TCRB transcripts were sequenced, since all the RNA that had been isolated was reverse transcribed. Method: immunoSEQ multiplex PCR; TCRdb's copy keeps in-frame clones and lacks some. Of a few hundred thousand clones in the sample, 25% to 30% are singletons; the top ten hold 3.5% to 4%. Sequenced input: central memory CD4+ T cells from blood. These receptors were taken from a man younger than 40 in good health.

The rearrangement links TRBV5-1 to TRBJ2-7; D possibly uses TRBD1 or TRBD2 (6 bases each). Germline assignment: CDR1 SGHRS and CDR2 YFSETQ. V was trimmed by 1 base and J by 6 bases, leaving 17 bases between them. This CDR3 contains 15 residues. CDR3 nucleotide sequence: TGCGCCAGCAGCTTGAAGGGGGGCCCCTCGGCCGAGCAGTACTTC. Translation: CASSLKGGPSAEQYF.

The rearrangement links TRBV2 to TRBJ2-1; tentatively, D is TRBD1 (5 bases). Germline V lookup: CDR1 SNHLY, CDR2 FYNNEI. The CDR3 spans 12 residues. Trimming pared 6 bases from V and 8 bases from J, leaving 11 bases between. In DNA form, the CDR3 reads TGTGCCAGCAGGCCCCCCAGGGATGAGCAGTTCTTC. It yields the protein CASRPPRDEQFF.

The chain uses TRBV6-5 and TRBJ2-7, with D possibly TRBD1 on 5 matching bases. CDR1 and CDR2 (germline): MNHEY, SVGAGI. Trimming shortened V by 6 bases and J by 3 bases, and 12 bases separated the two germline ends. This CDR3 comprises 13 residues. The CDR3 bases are TGTGCCAGCAGGCCAGGAAGGGGCTACGAGCAGTACTTC. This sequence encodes CASRPGRGYEQYF.

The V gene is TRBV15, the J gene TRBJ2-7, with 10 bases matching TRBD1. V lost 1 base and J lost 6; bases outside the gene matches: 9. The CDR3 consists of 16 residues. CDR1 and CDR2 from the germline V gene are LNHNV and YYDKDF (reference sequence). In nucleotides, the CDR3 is TGTGCCACCAGCAGAGTCCTAGGACAGGGGGAATTCGAGCAGTACTTC. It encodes CATSRVLGQGEFEQYF.

CDR3 coding DNA: TGTGCCAGCAGGGGGGACACGACCTACGAGCAGTACTTC. Its protein product is CASRGDTTYEQYF. This chain uses TRBV6-5 with TRBJ2-7; D is possibly TRBD1 (6 bases). The germline gives CDR1 MNHEY, CDR2 SVGAGI. The CDR3 has 13 residues. V was cut by 6 bases and J by 2 bases, with 11 bases left in between.

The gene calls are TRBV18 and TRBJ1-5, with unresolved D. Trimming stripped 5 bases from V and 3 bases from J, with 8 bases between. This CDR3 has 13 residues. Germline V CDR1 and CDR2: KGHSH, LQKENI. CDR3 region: CASSAGNNQPQHF. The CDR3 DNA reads TGTGCCAGCTCAGCAGGCAACAATCAGCCCCAGCATTTT.

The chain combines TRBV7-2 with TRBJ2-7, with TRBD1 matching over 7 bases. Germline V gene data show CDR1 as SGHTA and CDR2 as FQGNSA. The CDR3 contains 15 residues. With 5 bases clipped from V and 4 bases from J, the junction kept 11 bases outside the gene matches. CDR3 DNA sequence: TGTGCCAGCAGCCCTACGGGGACAGAGGTTTACGAGCAGTACTTC. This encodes CASSPTGTEVYEQYF.

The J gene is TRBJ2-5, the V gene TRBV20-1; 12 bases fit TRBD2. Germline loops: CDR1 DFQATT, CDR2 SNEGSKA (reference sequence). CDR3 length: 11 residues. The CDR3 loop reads CASGGEETQYF. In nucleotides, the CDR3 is TGCGCTAGCGGGGGGGAAGAGACCCAGTACTTC.

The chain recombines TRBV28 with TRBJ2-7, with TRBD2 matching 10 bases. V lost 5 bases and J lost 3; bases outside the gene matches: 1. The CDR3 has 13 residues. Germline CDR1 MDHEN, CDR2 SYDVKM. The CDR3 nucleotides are TGTGCCAGCAGTCGACTAGCGGGCTACGAGCAGTACTTC. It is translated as CASSRLAGYEQYF.

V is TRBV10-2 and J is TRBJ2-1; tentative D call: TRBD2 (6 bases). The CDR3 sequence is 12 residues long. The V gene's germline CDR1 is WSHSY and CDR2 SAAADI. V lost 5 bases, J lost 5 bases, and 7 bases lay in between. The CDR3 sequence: CASSPSDNEQFF. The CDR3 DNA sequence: TGCGCCAGCAGTCCTAGCGACAATGAGCAGTTCTTC.

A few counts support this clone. The CDR3 DNA reads as TGTGCCAGCACCTCCGAGATCACCGGGGAGCTGTTTTTT. This gives the protein CASTSEITGELFF. The chain links TRBV7-2 to TRBJ2-2; D remains unclear. V was cut by 7 bases and J by 4 bases, with 10 bases left in between. Germline lookup yields CDR1 SGHTA and CDR2 FQGNSA. This CDR3 has 13 amino acids.

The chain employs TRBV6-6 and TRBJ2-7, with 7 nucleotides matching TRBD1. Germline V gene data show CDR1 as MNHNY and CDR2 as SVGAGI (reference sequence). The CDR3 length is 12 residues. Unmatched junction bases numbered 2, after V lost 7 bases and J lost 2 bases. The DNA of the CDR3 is TGTGCCAGCACGGGACAGACCTACGAGCAGTACTTC. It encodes CASTGQTYEQYF.

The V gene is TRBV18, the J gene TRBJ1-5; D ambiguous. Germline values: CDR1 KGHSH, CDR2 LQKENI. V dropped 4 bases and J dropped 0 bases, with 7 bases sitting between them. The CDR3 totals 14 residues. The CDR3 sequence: CASSHGYSNQPQHF. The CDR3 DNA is TGTGCCAGCTCACATGGGTATAGCAATCAGCCCCAGCATTTT.

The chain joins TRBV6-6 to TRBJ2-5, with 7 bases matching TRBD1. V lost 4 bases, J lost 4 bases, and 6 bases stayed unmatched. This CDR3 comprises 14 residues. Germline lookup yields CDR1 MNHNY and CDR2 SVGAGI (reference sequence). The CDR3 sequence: CASSLVRGPETQYF. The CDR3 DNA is TGTGCCAGCAGTTTGGTGAGGGGGCCAGAGACCCAGTACTTC.

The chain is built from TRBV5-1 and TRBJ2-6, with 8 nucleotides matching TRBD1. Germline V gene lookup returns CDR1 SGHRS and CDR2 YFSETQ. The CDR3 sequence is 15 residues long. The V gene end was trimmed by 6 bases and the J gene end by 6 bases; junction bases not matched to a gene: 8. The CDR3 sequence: CASTDGQGLANVLTF. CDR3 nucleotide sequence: TGCGCCAGCACCGACGGACAGGGCTTGGCCAACGTCCTGACTTTC.

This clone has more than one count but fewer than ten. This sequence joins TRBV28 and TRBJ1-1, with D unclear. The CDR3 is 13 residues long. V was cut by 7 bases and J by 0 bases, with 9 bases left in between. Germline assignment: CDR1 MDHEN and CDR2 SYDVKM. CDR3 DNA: TGTGCCAGCACACCCCACCTGAACACTGAAGCTTTCTTT. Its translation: CASTPHLNTEAFF.

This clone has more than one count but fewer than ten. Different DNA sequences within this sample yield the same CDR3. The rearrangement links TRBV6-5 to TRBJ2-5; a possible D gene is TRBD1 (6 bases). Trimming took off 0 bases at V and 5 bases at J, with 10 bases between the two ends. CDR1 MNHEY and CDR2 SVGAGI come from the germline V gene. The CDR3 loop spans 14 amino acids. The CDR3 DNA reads TGTGCCAGCAGTTACTCTAACAGGGAGGAGACCCAGTACTTC. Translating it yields CASSYSNREETQYF.

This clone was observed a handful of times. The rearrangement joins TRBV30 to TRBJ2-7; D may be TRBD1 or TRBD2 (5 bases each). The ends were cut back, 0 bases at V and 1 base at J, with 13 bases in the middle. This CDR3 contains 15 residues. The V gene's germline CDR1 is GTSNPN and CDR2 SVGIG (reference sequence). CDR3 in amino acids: CAWSVHGTLSYEQYF. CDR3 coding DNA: TGTGCCTGGAGTGTACACGGGACCCTATCCTACGAGCAGTACTTC.

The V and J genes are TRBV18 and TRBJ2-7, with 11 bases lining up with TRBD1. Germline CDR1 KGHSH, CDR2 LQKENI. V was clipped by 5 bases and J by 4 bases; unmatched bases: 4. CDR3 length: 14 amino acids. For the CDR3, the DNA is TGTGCCAGCTCAACGGGACAGGGGGAGTACGAGCAGTACTTC. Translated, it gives CASSTGQGEYEQYF.

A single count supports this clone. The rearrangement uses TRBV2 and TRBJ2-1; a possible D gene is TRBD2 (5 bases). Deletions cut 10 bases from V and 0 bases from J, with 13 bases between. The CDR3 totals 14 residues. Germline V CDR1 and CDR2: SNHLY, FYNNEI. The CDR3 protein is CAIQPGFSYNEQFF. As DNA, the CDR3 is TGTGCCATCCAACCGGGATTCTCCTACAATGAGCAGTTCTTC.

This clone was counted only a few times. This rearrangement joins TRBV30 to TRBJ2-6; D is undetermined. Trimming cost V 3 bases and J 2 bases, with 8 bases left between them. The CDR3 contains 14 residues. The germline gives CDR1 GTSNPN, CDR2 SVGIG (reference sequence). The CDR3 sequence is CAWRTGPGANVLTF. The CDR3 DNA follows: TGTGCCTGGAGGACCGGGCCTGGGGCCAACGTCCTGACTTTC.

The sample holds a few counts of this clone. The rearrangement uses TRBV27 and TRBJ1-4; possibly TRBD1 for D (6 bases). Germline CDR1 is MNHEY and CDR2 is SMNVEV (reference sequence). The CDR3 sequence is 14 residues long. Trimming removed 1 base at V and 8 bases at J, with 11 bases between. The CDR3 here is CASSLWGAGEKLFF. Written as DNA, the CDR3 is TGTGCCAGCAGTTTATGGGGGGCAGGGGAAAAACTGTTTTTT.

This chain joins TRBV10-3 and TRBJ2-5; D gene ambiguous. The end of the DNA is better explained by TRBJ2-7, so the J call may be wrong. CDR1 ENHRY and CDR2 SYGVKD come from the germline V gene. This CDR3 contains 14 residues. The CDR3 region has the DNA TGTGCCATCAGGACGTCCTTACCGGCCGGCGAGCAGTACTTC. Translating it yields CAIRTSLPAGEQYF.

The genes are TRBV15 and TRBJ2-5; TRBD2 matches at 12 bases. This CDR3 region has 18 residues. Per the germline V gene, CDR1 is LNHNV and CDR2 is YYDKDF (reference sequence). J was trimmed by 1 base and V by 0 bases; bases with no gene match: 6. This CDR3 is CATSRESLAGGPQETQYF. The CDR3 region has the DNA TGTGCCACCAGCAGAGAGTCTCTAGCGGGAGGGCCCCAAGAGACCCAGTACTTC.

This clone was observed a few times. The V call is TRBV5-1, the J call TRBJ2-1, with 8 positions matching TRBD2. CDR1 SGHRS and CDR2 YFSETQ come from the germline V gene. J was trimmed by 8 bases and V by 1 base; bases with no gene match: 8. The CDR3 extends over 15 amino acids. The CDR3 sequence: CASSLTSGALDEQFF. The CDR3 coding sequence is TGCGCCAGCAGCTTGACTAGCGGAGCACTTGATGAGCAGTTCTTC.

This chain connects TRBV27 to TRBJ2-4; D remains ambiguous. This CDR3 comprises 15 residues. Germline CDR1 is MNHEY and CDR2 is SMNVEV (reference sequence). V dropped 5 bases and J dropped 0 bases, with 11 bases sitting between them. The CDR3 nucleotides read TGTGCCAGCAGTCCATACAGCGCAGCCAAAAACATTCAGTACTTC. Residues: CASSPYSAAKNIQYF.

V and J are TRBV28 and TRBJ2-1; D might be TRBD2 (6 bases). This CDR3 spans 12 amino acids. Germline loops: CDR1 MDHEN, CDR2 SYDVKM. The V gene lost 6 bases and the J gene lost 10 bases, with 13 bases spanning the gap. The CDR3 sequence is CASSYSGREQFF. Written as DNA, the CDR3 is TGTGCCAGCAGCTATAGCGGTCGAGAGCAGTTCTTC.

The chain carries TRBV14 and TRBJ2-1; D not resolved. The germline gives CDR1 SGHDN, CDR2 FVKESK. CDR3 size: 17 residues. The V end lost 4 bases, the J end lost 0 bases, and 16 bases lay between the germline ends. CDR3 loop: CASSPYTVENSYNEQFF. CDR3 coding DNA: TGTGCCAGCAGCCCGTACACGGTGGAGAACTCCTACAATGAGCAGTTCTTC.

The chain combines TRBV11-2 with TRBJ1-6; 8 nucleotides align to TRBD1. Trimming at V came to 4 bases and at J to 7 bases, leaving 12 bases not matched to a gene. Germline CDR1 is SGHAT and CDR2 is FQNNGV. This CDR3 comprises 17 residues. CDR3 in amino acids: CASSSGETGTGNSPLHF. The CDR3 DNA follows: TGTGCCAGCAGCTCGGGGGAAACCGGGACAGGAAATTCACCCCTCCACTTT. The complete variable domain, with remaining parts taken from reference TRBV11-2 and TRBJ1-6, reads EAGVAQSPRYKIIEKRQSVAFWCNPISGHATLYWYQQILGQGPKLLIQFQNNGVVDDSQLPKDRFSAERLKGVDSTLKIQPAKLEDSAVYLCASSSGETGTGNSPLHFGNGTRLTVT.

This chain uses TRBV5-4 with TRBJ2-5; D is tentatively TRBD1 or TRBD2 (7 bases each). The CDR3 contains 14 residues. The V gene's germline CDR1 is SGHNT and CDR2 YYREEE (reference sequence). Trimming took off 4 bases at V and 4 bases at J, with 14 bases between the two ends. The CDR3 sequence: CASSLADRRETQYF. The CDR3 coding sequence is TGTGCCAGCAGCCTAGCGGACAGGAGAGAGACCCAGTACTTC.